A single sample gave rise to the 21 T cell receptor beta chains below, sequenced in a study of blood T cell repertoires in COVID-19. Libraries were prepared by immunoSEQ multiplex PCR; TCRdb keeps only in-frame clonotypes and omits some of them. The sample has some 130,000 clones; 85% are singletons. Material: peripheral blood. The receptors originated from a man older than 75 with acute or convalescent COVID-19.

The chain is built from TRBV5-5 and TRBJ2-5; D perhaps matches TRBD1 (6 bases). This CDR3 spans 12 amino acids. Per germline, CDR1 SGHKS and CDR2 YYEKEE (reference sequence). V was pared by 3 bases and J by 3 bases, with 6 bases between. CDR3: CASSWTEETQYF. The CDR3 DNA reads TGTGCCAGCAGCTGGACAGAAGAGACCCAGTACTTC.

This sequence joins TRBV7-2 and TRBJ2-3, with TRBD1 identical over 7 bases. From germline, CDR1 is SGHTA and CDR2 FQGNSA. Trimming removed 1 base from V and 6 bases from J; junction bases left unmatched: 7. This CDR3 spans 15 amino acids. The CDR3 reads CASSLEGAAFDTQYF. CDR3 bases: TGTGCCAGCAGCTTAGAGGGGGCCGCCTTCGATACGCAGTATTTT.

The chain links TRBV29-1 to TRBJ1-2; no clear D. Germline values: CDR1 SQVTM, CDR2 ANQGSEA. The CDR3 sequence is 15 residues long. Trimming removed 7 bases from V and 5 bases from J, with 23 bases in between. The DNA for the CDR3 is TGCAGCGCCTTGGGAGGCTCTTATCCCCCGTATGGCTACACCTTC. Encoded protein: CSALGGSYPPYGYTF. Full variable domain (outside the CDR3, taken from reference TRBV29-1 and TRBJ1-2): SAVISQKPSRDICQRGTSLTIQCQVDSQVTMMFWYRQQPGQSLTLIATANQGSEATYESGFVIDKFPISRPNLTFSTLTVSNMSPEDSSIYLCSALGGSYPPYGYTFGSGTRLTVV.

This chain joins TRBV5-1 and TRBJ2-1; the D is unclear. V was shortened by 0 bases and J by 2 bases, with 6 bases between the two germline ends. CDR3 length: 14 amino acids. CDR1 and CDR2 (germline): SGHRS, YFSETQ. The CDR3 DNA sequence: TGCGCCAGCAGCTTGGCCCAGGCCTACAATGAGCAGTTCTTC. It codes for CASSLAQAYNEQFF.

A single count supports this clone. The sample carries other DNA sequences with the same CDR3. The chain joins TRBV10-3 to TRBJ2-3; TRBD2 is a possible D gene (6 bases). The CDR3 is 15 amino acids. CDR1 is ENHRY and CDR2 is SYGVKD in the germline V gene. Between the trimmed V and J ends, which lost 0 bases and 0 bases, there was a span of 7 bases. CDR3 residues: CAISESGTSTDTQYF. The CDR3 coding sequence is TGTGCCATCAGTGAGTCCGGGACTAGCACAGATACGCAGTATTTT.

This clone was counted between two and nine times. This chain connects TRBV7-3 to TRBJ2-7; 7 nucleotides line up with TRBD1. V shed 4 bases and J 6 bases; nucleotides not matched to a gene: 9. In germline, CDR1 is SGHTA, CDR2 FQGTGA. The length of the CDR3 is 14 residues. The CDR3 DNA follows: TGTGCCAGCAGCTCTGACAGGGTCCGGGGCGAGCAGTACTTC. Translating gives CASSSDRVRGEQYF.

The genes are TRBV29-1 and TRBJ1-2; D unresolved. The V end was cut by 3 bases, the J end by 2 bases, with 13 bases between. Germline CDR1 and CDR2: SQVTM and ANQGSEA. The CDR3 loop spans 14 amino acids. The CDR3 protein is CSVDVGQRNYGYTF. The CDR3 nucleotides read TGCAGCGTTGATGTTGGTCAGCGGAACTATGGCTACACCTTC.

This clone was observed a single time. The chain joins TRBV28 to TRBJ1-2; TRBD1 might be the D (6 bases). The CDR3 sequence is 17 residues long. In germline, CDR1 is MDHEN, CDR2 SYDVKM. Trimming pared 4 bases from V and 4 bases from J, leaving 22 bases between. DNA for the CDR3: TGTGCCAGCAGTTCGCCACCAGGGACAAGGGGGAGCTATGGCTACACCTTC. The encoded protein is CASSSPPGTRGSYGYTF.

The J gene is TRBJ2-7, the V gene TRBV29-1; TRBD2 aligns across 13 bases. Germline V gives CDR1 SQVTM, CDR2 ANQGSEA. The CDR3 sequence is 14 residues long. With V trimmed by 6 bases and J by 3 bases, 5 bases remained unmatched. CDR3 residues: CSVGGLAGFYEQYF. CDR3 DNA sequence: TGCAGCGTGGGGGGACTAGCGGGATTCTACGAGCAGTACTTC.

CDR3 coding DNA: TGTGCCAGCAGTGCTCCGGACAGGAACTATGGCTACACCTTC. Its protein is CASSAPDRNYGYTF. V and J are TRBV25-1 and TRBJ1-2; 7 nucleotides match TRBD1. Per germline, CDR1 MGHDK and CDR2 SYGVNS. The CDR3 contains 14 residues. V was clipped by 4 bases and J by 2 bases; unmatched bases: 4.

The rearrangement links TRBV18 to TRBJ2-3; 7 bases align to TRBD1. With V trimmed by 2 bases and J by 4 bases, 3 bases remained unmatched. The CDR3 extends over 14 amino acids. The V gene's germline CDR1 is KGHSH and CDR2 LQKENI. CDR3 in amino acids: CASSPSTGADTQYF. CDR3 bases: TGTGCCAGCTCACCATCAACAGGGGCAGATACGCAGTATTTT. The full variable domain, in which reference TRBV18 and TRBJ2-3 provide the parts outside the CDR3, is NAGVMQNPRHLVRRRGQEARLRCSPMKGHSHVYWYRQLPEEGLKFMVYLQKENIIDESGMPKERFSAEFPKEGPSILRIQQVVRGDSAAYFCASSPSTGADTQYFGPGTRLTVL.

In its sample, this clone was seen once. The genes are TRBV6-4 and TRBJ2-3, with TRBD1 identical over 8 bases. Germline V CDR1 and CDR2: MRHNA, SNTAGT. V lost 4 bases to trimming and J lost 0 bases; unmatched junction nucleotides: 0. The CDR3 runs 14 residues. In DNA, the CDR3 is TGTGCCAGCAGTGGACAGGGGAGCACAGATACGCAGTATTTT. Amino acid sequence: CASSGQGSTDTQYF.

The chain has TRBV19 and TRBJ1-5; D is unresolved. The CDR3 is made up of 13 amino acids. In germline, CDR1 is LNHDA, CDR2 SQIVND (reference sequence). V lost 7 bases to trimming and J lost 5 bases, with 12 bases between them. CDR3 DNA: TGTGCCAGTACAGACACCCTTTATCAGCCCCAGCATTTT. Protein product: CASTDTLYQPQHF.

This clone was found once. CDR3 bases: TGTGCCAGCAGCTTGGGCAGAAGCTCCTACGAGCAGTACTTC. Its protein product is CASSLGRSSYEQYF. The chain links TRBV7-2 to TRBJ2-7; D is undetermined. The CDR3 sequence is 14 residues long. Per germline, CDR1 SGHTA and CDR2 FQGNSA. V was clipped by 3 bases and J by 0 bases, with 9 bases between them.

The V gene is TRBV9, the J gene TRBJ2-7; possible D gene TRBD1, 6 bases. V was cut by 0 bases and J by 0 bases, with 7 bases left in between. The germline V gene has CDR1 SGDLS and CDR2 YYNGEE. The CDR3 length is 14 residues. The CDR3, as DNA: TGTGCCAGCAGCGTAGCGGACAGCTCCTACGAGCAGTACTTC. It yields the protein CASSVADSSYEQYF. Full variable domain (missing parts from reference TRBV9 and TRBJ2-7): DSGVTQTPKHLITATGQRVTLRCSPRSGDLSVYWYQQSLDQGLQFLIQYYNGEERAKGNILERFSAQQFPDLHSELNLSSLELGDSALYFCASSVADSSYEQYFGPGTRLTVT.

The CDR3 nucleotides read TGTGCCAGCAGGCTAGCGGGGCCAAGAGAGACCCAGTACTTC. Residues: CASRLAGPRETQYF. This chain joins TRBV2 and TRBJ2-5; 9 bases line up with TRBD2. Losses at the gene ends were 6 bases for V and 4 bases for J; bases not matched to a gene: 6. CDR1 and CDR2 from the germline V gene are SNHLY and FYNNEI. There are 14 residues in the CDR3.

The chain uses TRBV27 and TRBJ2-3; 8 nucleotides agree with TRBD2. This CDR3 contains 14 residues. Germline V lookup: CDR1 MNHEY, CDR2 SMNVEV (reference sequence). V shed 9 bases, J shed 2 bases, and the junction held 7 bases outside the gene matches. CDR3 loop: CASRTSGFTDTQYF. CDR3 DNA sequence: TGTGCCAGTAGAACTAGCGGCTTCACAGATACGCAGTATTTT.

V and J are TRBV10-1 and TRBJ1-3; D is uncertain. Germline V gene lookup returns CDR1 WNHNN and CDR2 SYGVQD (reference sequence). The CDR3 extends over 14 amino acids. With 4 bases removed from V and 0 bases from J, the gap between germline ends came to 7 bases. CDR3 region: CASSAGFSGNTIYF. In nucleotides, the CDR3 is TGCGCCAGCAGTGCGGGGTTCTCTGGAAACACCATATATTTT.

The chain uses TRBV11-2 and TRBJ2-1, with 7 nucleotides matching TRBD2. The CDR3 sequence is 15 residues long. Germline CDR1 SGHAT, CDR2 FQNNGV. The V gene end was trimmed by 5 bases and the J gene end by 7 bases; junction bases not matched to a gene: 11. For the CDR3, the DNA is TGTGCCAGCAGCGATAGAGGTCACGGGGGGAATGAGCAGTTCTTC. It is translated as CASSDRGHGGNEQFF.

The chain employs TRBV28 and TRBJ1-2; D gene unclear. This CDR3 spans 14 amino acids. Between the trimmed V and J ends, which lost 8 bases and 4 bases, there was a span of 17 bases. Germline CDR1 is MDHEN and CDR2 is SYDVKM. CDR3 in amino acids: CASRLTGNIYGYTF. In DNA form, the CDR3 reads TGTGCCAGCCGCCTAACCGGGAACATCTATGGCTACACCTTC.

CDR3 DNA: TGTGCCAGCAGTCAACCAGGGACACCCTTAAACGAAGCTTTCTTT. As protein: CASSQPGTPLNEAFF. The J gene is TRBJ1-1, the V gene TRBV27; a weak D match, TRBD1 (6 bases). CDR3 size: 15 residues. Germline V gives CDR1 MNHEY, CDR2 SMNVEV (reference sequence). V lost 5 bases and J lost 8, with 21 bases in between.